This T cell receptor beta chain derives from a study of post-analysis software for immune sequencing data. Study background: Included among the disease courses, which were recorded for the cohort, were relapsing-remitting, secondary progressive and progressive-relapsing multiple sclerosis. Whole-study results and caveats: Four to six TRBV segments were significantly more frequent in patients than in controls. TRBV5-6, TRBV5-1 and TRBV20-1 were among these segments. Among multiple sclerosis patients, normalized Chao1 diversity was significantly below that of controls. Samples from a shared batch, those prepared together, strongly co-clustered by F measure.

The sample holds a few counts of this clonotype. Its target is unknown. Sequencing libraries made from TCR beta cDNA carried unique molecular identifiers. One entry per CDR3 protein, called by TCRdb with MiXCR from the PCR reads. The top ten clones hold roughly 4.9% of a sample with some 800,000 distinct CDR3 sequences, under 60% of them seen once. Deletions cut 3 bases from V and 10 bases from J, with 22 bases between. The CDR3 runs 15 residues. Germline V CDR1 and CDR2: SGHRS, YFSETQ. The sequence came from a girl aged 10 to 17 with multiple sclerosis. Input material: blood. The rearrangement uses TRBV5-1 and TRBJ1-1, with D perhaps matching TRBD1 (6 bases). The CDR3 region is CASSSVGTSGPRAFF. CDR3 in DNA: TGCGCCAGCAGCTCCGTAGGGACAAGTGGGCCTAGAGCTTTCTTT.